This entry describes one T cell receptor beta chain. Generated by immunoSEQ multiplex PCR, the TCRdb table keeps only in-frame clones and is missing some. In the table there are around 81,000 clones, over 85% of which are singletons. V gave up 8 bases and J gave up 2 bases; unmatched junction bases: 1. CDR1 is MDHEN, CDR2 SYDVKM, per germline. This CDR3 is built from 13 residues. This entry comes from a study of T cell changes during pregnancy in multiple sclerosis. The chain couples TRBV28 to TRBJ2-1; 9 bases are shared with TRBD1. This clonotype was obtained from a female donor in good health, enrolled as a control in a pregnancy study. The sample here was peripheral blood, taken after pregnancy. CDR3 amino acids: CASRDRAYNEQFF. In nucleotides, the CDR3 is TGTGCCAGCCGGGACAGGGCCTACAATGAGCAGTTCTTC.